This T cell receptor (beta chain) originates from a study of blood T cell repertoires in COVID-19. About the research overall: Researchers got acute and convalescent COVID-19 samples from the United States, Italy and Spain. Sample material is recorded as cDNA or gDNA derived from T cells, B-cell-depleted T cells, or PBMCs.

Original processing methods: Scientists estimated how many nucleated cells there were by amplifying reference gene primers. Sequencing was performed with immunoSEQ multiplex PCR; in TCRdb, only in-frame clones are kept and a portion is missing. V and J calls and clone size come straight from that table; D and trimming were deduced from the DNA. The table has about 80,000 clones, 89% seen once. This clonotype originated in a man between 65 and 80 years old with active or convalescent COVID-19. The sequencing sample was made of peripheral blood.

CDR3 bases: TGTGCCAGTAGTATAGCGGGGCGGGGCACAAATGAGCAGTTCTTC. It codes for CASSIAGRGTNEQFF. V is TRBV19 and J is TRBJ2-1; maybe TRBD2 (6 bases). V lost 1 base and J lost 7, with 14 bases in between. CDR1 is LNHDA, CDR2 SQIVND, per germline (reference sequence). The CDR3 runs to 15 residues.